This TCR beta chain derives from a study of shared clonotypes between healthy human individuals. As concerns this clone: Its antigen remains unidentified.

The authors loaded 150 to 250 ng DNA, some 32,000 T cell genomes, into sorted-subset replicate PCRs. Profiled with immunoSEQ multiplex PCR; TCRdb holds only in-frame clones, not every one. The sample lists fewer than 850,000 clones, 96% occurring once. General study points: Clonotypes shared by all four donors outscored non-shared clonotypes in generation probability. In having few donors, the study represented limited genetic and exposure-history diversity.

Positive CCR7 selection of CD45RO-negative cells yielded the naive CD8 cells, and terminally differentiated effector memory CD45RA+ cells were excluded. Between the trimmed V and J ends, which lost 1 base and 8 bases, there was a span of 11 bases. Germline lookup yields CDR1 MDHEN and CDR2 SYDVKM. The CDR3 totals 13 residues. Sequenced input: naive CD8+ T cells sorted from blood. The origin of this receptor is a man aged 30 to 39 in good health. The rearrangement joins TRBV28 to TRBJ1-2, with D uncertain. CDR3 loop: CASSLYDMLGYTF. Here the CDR3 DNA reads TGTGCCAGCAGTTTATACGACATGCTCGGCTACACCTTC.